Listed here is a single T cell receptor beta chain. The specificity of this receptor is unknown. No much larger clonotype is one base removed from it; base qualities were not supplied. The cohort consisted of 650 to 700 healthy bone marrow donors. At the time of sampling, all cohort members were nominally healthy, though unrecorded immune exposures were likely present. The donor tested CMV seronegative and was one of the 352 seronegative cohort members. A peripheral blood sample was collected from each donor, and TCR beta sequencing was performed on peripheral blood mononuclear cells. Genomic DNA extraction from the blood cell samples was performed with the Qiagen DNeasy Blood Extraction Kit. The sample comes from a study of cytomegalovirus exposure and HLA in healthy donors (dated by TCRdb to the late 2010s). In the study overall: An earlier analysis of roughly 630 of the donors reported approximately 290 Gb of sequence data and some 120 million unique TCR beta sequences from around 200 million T cells. Across some 400 genotyped donors of the cohort, an average of about 240,000 unique TCR beta nucleotide sequences per donor were sequenced, and approximately 17% of those sequences were non-productive. The study used immunosequencing to profile the T cell repertoires of several hundred subjects and linked those repertoires to cytomegalovirus serostatus. To decide whether each TCR beta V gene segment behaved as functional or pseudogenic, an earlier analysis of some 580 of the donors relied on high-throughput TCR beta sequencing. The aim of the study was to test whether cataloging public T cell receptors could identify signatures of past pathogen exposure. HLA typing covered class I and class II loci at four-digit resolution. Donor age, sex, ethnicity and CMV serostatus were collected together with the repertoire data. Roughly 300 gigabases of sequencing data and approximately 84 million unique TCR sequences were included in an early release covering about 600 HLA-typed donors. Every discovery cohort repertoire had been produced on one sequencing platform. To study patterns of TCR occurrence, a later analysis re-analyzed previously published TCR beta repertoires from just over 650 donors and added high-resolution HLA genotyping. Four to six DR-DQ haplotypes were handled as single units for association and clustering because linkage in the cohort was strong. In addition to the first cohort of around 670 subjects, a separate validation cohort of approximately 120 different subjects was used. Among the roughly 390 genotyped donors, around 81% belonged to the genetic ancestry cluster associated with self-reported Caucasian donors. The later analysis used no new phenotypic data to find candidate immune exposures, relying instead on TCR beta sequences and their occurrence across donors. The number of donors typed differed by locus, with roughly 629-640 for A, B, C, DRB1 and DQB1, around 560 for DQA1, approximately 570 for DPA1, and 400 to 490 for DPB1. The study combined high-throughput TCR immunosequencing, statistical association of individual TCRs with disease status, and machine learning to predict cytomegalovirus infection status. A later genetic analysis took genome-wide SNP genotypes for about three fifths of the 666 donors and used that subset as a discovery cohort. The paper as a whole reports these results and caveats: The classifier was reported to diagnose cytomegalovirus status with high specificity and sensitivity in both the original cohort and the validation cohort. A cluster of highly shared sequence variants was judged likely to be a technical artifact of the sequencing pipeline. The cohort was sequenced for TCR beta chains only, and without alpha or paired-chain data the features that could be detected were limited. A later genetic analysis associated a missense DCLRE1C variant with V-gene and J-gene trimming of TCR beta chains, and an independent cohort replicated the association. Assigning TCR associations to individual alleles was difficult when HLA alleles, especially DR and DQ, strongly co-occurred. According to a later analysis, parvovirus B19, influenza, CMV and Epstein-Barr virus appeared linked to several top co-occurrence clusters. According to the authors, the approach could potentially be generalized to other disease states and immunological phenotypes. In an earlier analysis of 587 of the donors, most TCR beta V segments appeared in productive rearrangements about 87% or about 30% of the time, broadly matching IMGT annotations. According to a later analysis, most CMV-associated TCR beta chains appeared to be HLA-restricted, and the HLA associations seemed to be driven largely by CMV exposure. Because some donors lacked HLA typing at each locus, the association tests relied only on the typed subset. Linkage disequilibrium might explain the correlated functional status among segregating V segments, but an unknown experimental factor could not be excluded. Most TCR sequences were observed very rarely across donors, whereas some public TCRs were present in many individuals. According to a later genetic analysis, donors in an Asian-associated ancestry cluster had fewer N-insertions in productive TCRs than the approximately 610-donor mean. Roughly uniform sequencing depth across donors was assumed in presence/absence analyses, although this assumption may not hold. A further reported finding was that TCR beta sequences accurately predicted the HLA-A and HLA-B alleles for most subjects in the first cohort. In the study, roughly 160 TCR beta chains were listed as associated with cytomegalovirus. In a later analysis, the rate of TCR association differed among HLA loci, with DRB1 alleles having the most associated TCRs and HLA-C alleles having the fewest. CMV serostatus was the only immune exposure information available for the cohort. In vitro tests confirmed that a few of the cytomegalovirus-associated TCR beta chains recognize cytomegalovirus antigens. Specific HLA alleles were associated with roughly 16,000 TCR beta sequences at a false discovery rate of 0.05 in a later analysis. Roughly 15 rarely observed V segments, including chromosome 9 orphons, were excluded from the earlier analysis of 550 to 700 of the donors because counts were too low. Compared with equally common non-associated chains, HLA-associated TCR beta chains in a later analysis were more clonally expanded and had lower generation probabilities.

Preparation of the library involved the immunoSEQ multiplex PCR assay. For the multiplex PCR, a mixture combining 60 forward primers for TCR Vbeta segments and 13 reverse primers for TCR Jbeta segments was used. The CDR3 region of rearranged TCR beta genes was amplified from genomic DNA by a multiplex PCR assay. On the Illumina HiSeq System, the amplified TCR beta libraries were sequenced as 87-base-pair reads. In the paper's pipeline: A later analysis counted approximately 74 million unique TCR beta chains across the 666 repertoires, and 10 million to 12 million of these chains were shared by at least two donors. Raw reads were error-corrected and collapsed into unique sequences by a nearest-neighbor algorithm in which closely related sequences were merged to remove PCR and sequencing errors. CDR3 sequences were aligned to IMGT reference sequences to assign V, D and J gene segments. Each retained sequence needed at least a six-nucleotide match to both a V gene segment and a J gene segment. Rearrangements were classified as productive when the CDR3 lacked stop codons and remained in frame with V and J, and all other rearrangements were classified as non-productive. CDR3 was defined by IMGT convention, running from the second conserved V-encoded cysteine to the conserved J-encoded phenylalanine. The earlier analysis of about 610 of the donors excluded any sequence lacking an unambiguous match to a single V gene segment. In an earlier analysis of several hundred of the donors, V segments were called functional above 56.7% productive rearrangements and were called segregating when the between-donor standard deviation exceeded 5%. A statistical classification framework was developed to diagnose cytomegalovirus status using the catalog of TCR beta chain sequences. In a later analysis, V and J genes were assigned by comparing TCR nucleotide sequences against IMGT/GENE-DB human TR gene sequences. A later analysis assigned CDR3 sequences and most-parsimonious VDJ recombination scenarios with the TCRdist pipeline. In a later analysis, each TCR beta chain was defined by its CDR3 amino acid sequence together with its V-gene family, and reads without a unique V-gene family were excluded. A later analysis removed 592 highly shared, low-generation-probability nucleotide sequences to deal with suspected cross-contamination and a sequencing artifact. For each public chain, a later analysis derived a clonal expansion index from normalized ranks of inferred template counts within each repertoire. In a later analysis, generation probabilities were computed using a VDJ recombination model fitted to out-of-frame rearrangements, and the results were checked against IGoR. Hypergeometric tests were used in a later analysis to score TCR-TCR, TCR-HLA and TCR-CMV co-occurrence, with a repertoire-size bias correction applied to the TCR pairs. A later analysis estimated false discovery rates by permuting HLA or CMV assignments 20 times. In a later analysis, co-occurring TCRs were grouped using DBSCAN, and TCRdist sequence similarity was added for clustering within HLA-allele-positive subsets. Co-occurrence clustering excluded repertoires with fewer than 30,000 or more than 120,000 public chains, plus five with anomalous nucleotide sharing. What TCRdb holds here is the immuneACCESS table cut down to in-frame rearrangements. Part of the clones is not present; checked against another copy, under half of the missing clones reflect an unresolved V gene, and the others are unexplained. V and J calls and clone size follow that table, whereas D and trimming were derived from the DNA. The sample data list around 180,000 clones, and over 80% of these were observed just once. 1% to 1.5% of the sample is taken by the ten largest.

The TCR was taken from a boy aged 2-15 years in good health and CMV-seronegative. Material for sequencing was PBMCs.

Here is the DNA: TGTGCCTGGAGTCCGGGGACAGCGGACTATGGCTACACCTTC. Its product reads: CAWSPGTADYGYTF. Recombination connected TRBV30 to TRBJ1-2; TRBD1 aligns with 7 central bases. The CDR3 numbers 14 residues from cysteine through phenylalanine. The CDR3 DNA has 42 bases and is translated from base 1. From the germline V gene (reference sequence), CDR1 is GTSNPN and CDR2 is SVGIG. Clipping removes 2 bases from V and 3 bases from J, with 6 as the unmatched junction base count. This CDR3, with the reference TRBV30 and TRBJ1-2 proteins standing in past its ends, gives the full variable domain SQTIHQWPATLVQPVGSPLSLECTVEGTSNPNLYWYRQAAGRGLQLLFYSVGIGQISSEVPQNLSASRPQDRQFILSSKKLLLSDSGFYLCAWSPGTADYGYTFGSGTRLTVV.